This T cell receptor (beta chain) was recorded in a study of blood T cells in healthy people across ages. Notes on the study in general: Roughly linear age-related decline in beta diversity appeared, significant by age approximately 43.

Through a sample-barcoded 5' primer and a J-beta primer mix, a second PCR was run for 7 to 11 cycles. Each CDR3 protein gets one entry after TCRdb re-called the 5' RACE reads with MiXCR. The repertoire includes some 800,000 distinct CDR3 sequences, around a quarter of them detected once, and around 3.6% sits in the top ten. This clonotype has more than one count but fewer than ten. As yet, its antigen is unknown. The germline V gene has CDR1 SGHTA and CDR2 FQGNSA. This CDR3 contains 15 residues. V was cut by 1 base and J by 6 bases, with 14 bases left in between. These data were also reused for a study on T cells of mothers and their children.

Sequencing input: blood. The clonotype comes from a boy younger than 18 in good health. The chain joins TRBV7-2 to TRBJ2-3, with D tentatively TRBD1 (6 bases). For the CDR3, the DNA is TGTGCCAGCAGCTTAGGGGGACAAGCATTCGATACGCAGTATTTT. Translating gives CASSLGGQAFDTQYF.